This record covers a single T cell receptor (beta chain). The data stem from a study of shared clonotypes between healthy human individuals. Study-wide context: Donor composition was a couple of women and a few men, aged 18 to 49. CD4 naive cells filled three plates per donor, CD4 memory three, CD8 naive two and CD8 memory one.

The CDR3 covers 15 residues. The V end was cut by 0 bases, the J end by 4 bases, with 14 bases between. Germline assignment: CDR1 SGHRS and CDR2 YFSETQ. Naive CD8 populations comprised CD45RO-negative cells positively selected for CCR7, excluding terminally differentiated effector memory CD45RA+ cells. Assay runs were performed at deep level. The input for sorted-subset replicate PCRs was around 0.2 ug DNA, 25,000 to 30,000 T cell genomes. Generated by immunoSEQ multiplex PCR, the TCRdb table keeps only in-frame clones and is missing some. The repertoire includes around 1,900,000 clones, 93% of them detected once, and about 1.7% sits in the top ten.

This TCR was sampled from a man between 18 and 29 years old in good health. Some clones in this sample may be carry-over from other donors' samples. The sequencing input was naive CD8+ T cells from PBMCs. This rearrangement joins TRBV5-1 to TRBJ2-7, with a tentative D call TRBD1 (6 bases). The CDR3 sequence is CASSLDWGRSYEQYF. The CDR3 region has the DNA TGCGCCAGCAGCTTGGATTGGGGGCGGTCGTACGAGCAGTACTTC.